This T cell receptor beta chain was observed in a study of cytomegalovirus exposure and HLA in healthy donors (dated by TCRdb to the late 2010s). Some background on the complete study: In an earlier analysis of 587 of the donors, about 260 Gb of sequence data and roughly 100 million unique TCR beta sequences from 150 million to 200 million T cells were reported. An early release covering roughly 640 HLA-typed donors comprised 250 to 350 gigabases of sequencing data and approximately 85 million unique TCR sequences. The genetic ancestry cluster associated with self-reported Caucasian donors included 81% of the 350 to 500 genotyped donors. The study aimed to test whether cataloging public T cell receptors could reveal signatures of past pathogen exposure. The study profiled the T cell repertoires of 550 to 700 subjects by immunosequencing and related them to cytomegalovirus serostatus. A separate validation cohort of roughly 130 different subjects was used in addition to the 666-subject first cohort. High-throughput TCR immunosequencing, statistical association of individual TCRs with disease status, and machine learning were combined to predict cytomegalovirus infection status. In a later analysis, previously published TCR beta repertoires from more than 500 donors were re-analyzed and high-resolution HLA genotyping was added so that TCR occurrence patterns could be studied. The later analysis used no new phenotypic data to find candidate immune exposures, relying instead on TCR beta sequences and their occurrence across donors. To decide whether each TCR beta V gene segment behaved as functional or pseudogenic, an earlier analysis of approximately 590 of the donors relied on high-throughput TCR beta sequencing. Donor age, sex, ethnicity and CMV serostatus were collected together with the repertoire data. In a later genetic analysis, genome-wide SNP genotypes for about 55% of the roughly 670 donors were used, and that subset was treated as a discovery cohort. All discovery cohort repertoires had been generated on a single sequencing platform. HLA typing covered class I and class II loci at four-digit resolution. Typing coverage varied by locus: roughly 629-640 donors for A, B, C, DRB1 and DQB1; approximately 560 for DQA1; some 610 for DPA1; about 450 for DPB1. Five DR-DQ haplotypes were handled as single units for association and clustering because linkage in the cohort was strong. Across around 400 genotyped donors of the cohort, an average of 235,054 unique TCR beta nucleotide sequences per donor were sequenced, and roughly 17% of those sequences were non-productive. The research as a whole found: Immune exposure information for the cohort was limited to CMV serostatus. Roughly uniform sequencing depth across donors was assumed in presence/absence analyses, although this assumption may not hold. A cluster of highly shared sequence variants was judged likely to be a technical artifact of the sequencing pipeline. Broadly in line with IMGT annotations, most TCR beta V segments showed up in productive rearrangements about 87% or about 30% of the time in an earlier analysis of roughly 590 of the donors. Most TCR sequences were observed very rarely across donors, whereas some public TCRs were present in many individuals. The cohort was sequenced for TCR beta chains only, and without alpha or paired-chain data the features that could be detected were limited. The earlier analysis of some 560 of the donors excluded roughly 17 rarely observed V segments, including chromosome 9 orphons, because counts were too low. Because HLA typing was missing for some donors at each locus, association tests included only the typed subset. In a later analysis, HLA-associated TCR beta chains showed more clonal expansion and lower generation probabilities than non-associated chains that were equally common. Most CMV-associated TCR beta chains appeared to be HLA-restricted in a later analysis, and the HLA associations seemed to be driven largely by CMV exposure. Correlated functional status among segregating V segments might reflect linkage disequilibrium, but an unknown experimental factor could not be ruled out. Some IMGT-functional V segments, including TRBV6-2 and TRBV6-3, could not be told apart with the 87-base-pair reads, so those segments were excluded. According to a later genetic analysis, donors in an Asian-associated ancestry cluster had fewer N-insertions in productive TCRs than the approximately 630-donor mean. A later analysis reported that several top co-occurrence clusters appeared linked to parvovirus B19, influenza, CMV and Epstein-Barr virus. In a later analysis, around 17,000 TCR beta sequences were associated with specific HLA alleles at a false discovery rate of 0.05. A total of roughly 160 TCR beta chains were listed by the study as associated with cytomegalovirus. A few of the identified cytomegalovirus-associated TCR beta chains were confirmed in vitro to be specific for cytomegalovirus antigens. A further reported finding was that TCR beta sequences accurately predicted the HLA-A and HLA-B alleles for most subjects in the first cohort. In both the original and validation cohorts, the classifier was reported to diagnose cytomegalovirus status with high specificity and sensitivity. A later analysis found that TCR association rates varied across HLA loci, with DRB1 alleles showing the most associated TCRs and HLA-C alleles the fewest. According to the authors, the approach could potentially be generalized to other disease states and immunological phenotypes. Assigning TCR associations to individual alleles was difficult when HLA alleles, especially DR and DQ, strongly co-occurred. V-gene and J-gene trimming of TCR beta chains was associated with a missense DCLRE1C variant in a later genetic analysis, and the association was replicated in an independent cohort.

This clone was observed once. There is no known antigen for this receptor. Base quality data are lacking; no much larger clone is found one base away. The cohort consisted of 600 to 750 healthy bone marrow donors. At the time of sampling, every cohort member was nominally healthy, though immune exposures that went unrecorded were likely present. The donor was CMV seropositive and belonged to the group of 250 to 300 seropositive cohort members. A peripheral blood sample was collected from each donor, and TCR beta sequencing was performed on peripheral blood mononuclear cells. Genomic DNA extraction from the blood cell samples was performed with the Qiagen DNeasy Blood Extraction Kit. V loses 5 bases of germline sequence and J loses 8 bases, and the interval between the two ends is 9 bases. The germline V gene (reference sequence) specifies MNHEY as CDR1 and SMNVEV as CDR2. The CDR3 starts with the cysteine, ends with the phenylalanine, and has 12 residues. The DNA shown is the 36-base CDR3, in frame from base 1.

The method behind the library was the immunoSEQ multiplex PCR assay. The multiplex PCR relied on a mix of 60 forward primers for TCR Vbeta segments and 13 reverse primers for TCR Jbeta segments. Amplification of the CDR3 region of rearranged TCR beta genes was performed with a multiplex PCR assay on genomic DNA. On the Illumina HiSeq System, the amplified TCR beta libraries were sequenced as 87-base-pair reads. As for how the authors treated the data: Across the 666 repertoires, a later analysis counted roughly 84 million unique TCR beta chains, roughly 11 million of which were shared by at least two donors. Raw reads were error-corrected and collapsed into unique sequences with a nearest-neighbor algorithm that merged closely related sequences to remove PCR and sequencing errors. CDR3 sequences were aligned to IMGT reference sequences to assign V, D and J gene segments. For a sequence to be retained, a match of at least six nucleotides was required to both a V gene segment and a J gene segment. A rearrangement counted as productive if the CDR3 had no stop codons and remained in frame with V and J, and every other rearrangement counted as non-productive. CDR3 was defined according to IMGT convention as the region running from the second conserved V-encoded cysteine to the conserved J-encoded phenylalanine. The earlier analysis of approximately 500 of the donors excluded sequences that lacked an unambiguous match to a single V gene segment. In an earlier analysis of 587 of the donors, a V segment was called functional when productive rearrangements were above 56.7%, and segregating when the standard deviation between donors exceeded 5%. A statistical classification framework was built for diagnosing cytomegalovirus status from the catalog of TCR beta chain sequences. In a later analysis, V and J genes were assigned by comparing TCR nucleotide sequences against IMGT/GENE-DB human TR gene sequences. The TCRdist pipeline was used in a later analysis to assign CDR3 sequences and most-parsimonious VDJ recombination scenarios. In a later analysis, each TCR beta chain was defined by its CDR3 amino acid sequence together with its V-gene family, and reads without a unique V-gene family were excluded. To address suspected cross-contamination and a sequencing artifact, a later analysis removed 450 to 700 highly shared, low-generation-probability nucleotide sequences. For each public chain, a later analysis derived a clonal expansion index from normalized ranks of inferred template counts within each repertoire. Generation probabilities in a later analysis came from a VDJ recombination model fitted to out-of-frame rearrangements, and those results were checked against IGoR. In a later analysis, TCR-TCR, TCR-HLA and TCR-CMV co-occurrence was scored with hypergeometric tests, and a repertoire-size bias correction was applied to TCR pairs. A later analysis estimated false discovery rates by permuting HLA or CMV assignments 20 times. In a later analysis, co-occurring TCRs were grouped using DBSCAN, and TCRdist sequence similarity was added for clustering within HLA-allele-positive subsets. Co-occurrence clustering excluded repertoires with fewer than 30,000 or more than 120,000 public chains, plus five with anomalous nucleotide sharing. TCRdb retrieved this table from immuneACCESS and kept in-frame rearrangements only. Not all clones are present; in checked studies, unresolved V genes account for under half, and no reason is known for the remainder. The D gene and trimming were derived from the DNA, and the V and J assignments and clone size from that table. Counted in this sample were some 120,000 clones; 74% of them appeared once. The biggest ten clones account for roughly 6% of the sample.

This receptor chain uses TRBV27 and TRBJ2-2, with the D gene call left open. The sequenced sample consisted of PBMCs. The TCR was taken from a woman in her forties or fifties in good health and CMV-seropositive. For the CDR3, the sequence is CASSRLRGELFF. Here is the DNA: TGTGCCAGCAGTCGCCTCCGGGGGGAGCTGTTTTTT.